Listed below are T cell receptor beta chains from one sample, sequenced in a study of a mutant IDH1 vaccine in newly diagnosed glioma. Their recognized antigens are unknown. The protocol was immunoSEQ multiplex PCR, while the TCRdb copy is restricted to in-frame clones and leaves out a portion. This table holds tens of thousands of clones, 80% to 90% found once. This sample comprised PBMCs, obtained from a glioma patient whose treatment included an IDH1 peptide vaccine. These receptors originate from a middle-aged man with glioma. Each CDR3 is given with its conserved first and last residue. The D gene is left open where the match is weak. Clone size is given for some rows only: seen once, a few or many times, or a class if the clone is expanded.

TRBV7-2	NA	TRBD1	TRBJ1-2	CASSLGRGQDGYTF	TGTGCCAGCAGCTTAGGGAGGGGGCAGGATGGCTACACCTTC
TRBV4-3	NA	NA	TRBJ1-1	CASSPWAALNTEAFF	TGCGCCAGCAGTCCATGGGCCGCTCTAAACACTGAAGCTTTCTTT
TRBV6-5	NA	NA	TRBJ2-5	CASSYGVRPYQETQYF	TGTGCCAGCAGTTACGGTGTCAGGCCTTACCAAGAGACCCAGTACTTC
TRBV11-2	NA	TRBD1	TRBJ1-2	CASSPNGDRGLYGYTF	TGTGCCAGCAGCCCCAATGGGGACAGGGGGCTCTATGGCTACACCTTC
TRBV2	NA	TRBD2	TRBJ2-7	CASSESVAGAYEQYF	TGTGCCAGCAGTGAATCGGTAGCGGGAGCCTACGAGCAGTACTTC
TRBV28	NA	NA	TRBJ2-3	CASSFAGGTDTQYF	TGTGCCAGCAGTTTTGCCGGGGGCACAGATACGCAGTATTTT
TRBV11-1	NA	TRBD1	TRBJ1-2	CASSLALDRGKNGYTF	TGTGCCAGCAGCTTAGCGCTTGACAGGGGGAAGAATGGCTACACCTTC
TRBV11-3	NA	NA	TRBJ2-7	CASSLSTGMGSYEQYF	TGTGCCAGCAGCTTATCTACAGGGATGGGCTCCTACGAGCAGTACTTC
TRBV25-1	NA	TRBD2	TRBJ2-7	CASSAYSGSHEQYF	TGTGCCAGCAGTGCTTATAGCGGGAGCCACGAGCAGTACTTC
TRBV19	NA	NA	TRBJ2-3	CASSISGSTDTQYF	TGTGCCAGTAGTATTTCGGGTAGCACAGATACGCAGTATTTT
TRBV6-1	NA	NA	TRBJ1-1	CASKPQGGRTEAFF	TGTGCCAGCAAGCCCCAGGGTGGTAGGACTGAAGCTTTCTTT
TRBV19	NA	NA	TRBJ2-1	CASSIGDNEQFF	TGTGCCAGTAGTATAGGTGACAATGAGCAGTTCTTC
TRBV9	NA	NA	TRBJ2-5	CASSVAPQETQYF	TGTGCCAGCAGCGTAGCCCCCCAAGAGACCCAGTACTTC
TRBV6-5	few	NA	TRBJ2-2	CASSYSGHLNTGELFF	TGTGCCAGCAGTTACTCGGGACATCTGAACACCGGGGAGCTGTTTTTT
TRBV2	NA	NA	TRBJ1-1	CASRRAGHLNTEAFF	TGTGCCAGCAGGCGCGCAGGACACTTGAACACTGAAGCTTTCTTT
TRBV18	NA	NA	TRBJ2-5	CASSPLGGSRETQYF	TGTGCCAGCTCACCCTTAGGAGGGTCGAGGGAGACCCAGTACTTC
TRBV28	once	TRBD1	TRBJ2-5	CASSWTGVGTQYF	TGTGCCAGCAGTTGGACAGGGGTCGGGACCCAGTACTTC
TRBV29-1	NA	TRBD2	TRBJ2-1	CSVTGLAQSSYNEQFF	TGCAGCGTTACGGGACTAGCTCAAAGCTCCTACAATGAGCAGTTCTTC
TRBV19	once	TRBD1	TRBJ2-1	CASSPSTGGLTYNEQFF	TGTGCCAGTAGTCCCTCGACAGGGGGCCTTACCTACAATGAGCAGTTCTTC
TRBV28	NA	TRBD1	TRBJ2-5	CASSPLRGPQETQYF	TGTGCCAGCAGTCCCCTTAGGGGGCCCCAAGAGACCCAGTACTTC
TRBV5-4	few	TRBD2	TRBJ2-3	CASSLAGDADTQYF	TGTGCCAGCAGCCTAGCGGGGGATGCAGATACGCAGTATTTT
TRBV1	NA	NA	TRBJ2-4	CTSSQEKWDRDSNIQYF	TGCACCAGCAGCCAAGAGAAATGGGATAGGGACTCAAACATTCAGTACTTC
TRBV5-1	NA	NA	TRBJ2-7	CASSLGQANEQYF	TGCGCCAGCAGCTTGGGACAGGCCAACGAGCAGTACTTC
TRBV18	NA	NA	TRBJ1-2	CASSPGGLSGYGYTF	TGTGCCAGCTCACCAGGGGGTCTCAGCGGATATGGCTACACCTTC
TRBV28	NA	TRBD1	TRBJ2-5	CASSMGQGASETQYF	TGTGCCAGCAGTATGGGACAGGGGGCATCAGAGACCCAGTACTTC
TRBV4-2	NA	NA	TRBJ2-5	CASSQDLDLPETQYF	TGTGCCAGCAGCCAAGATCTGGATCTTCCAGAAACCCAGTACTTC
TRBV14	NA	NA	TRBJ1-2	CASSQRGGQKSGGYTF	TGTGCCAGCAGCCAGAGAGGCGGACAGAAGAGTGGGGGCTACACCTTC
TRBV7-9	NA	NA	TRBJ2-1	CASRSAGGPMGHEQFF	TGTGCCAGCAGGTCCGCTGGGGGACCCATGGGGCATGAGCAGTTCTTC
TRBV7-8	NA	NA	TRBJ2-3	CASSPPGGLDTDTQYF	TGTGCCAGCAGCCCCCCGGGTGGATTAGACACAGATACGCAGTATTTT
TRBV11-2	few	NA	TRBJ1-2	CASSLPVTGGPYNYGYTF	TGTGCCAGCAGCCTCCCCGTTACGGGGGGGCCCTATAACTATGGCTACACCTTC
TRBV18	NA	NA	TRBJ1-6	CASSPGQGNSPLHF	TGTGCCAGCTCACCAGGGCAGGGTAATTCACCCCTCCACTTT
TRBV2	NA	NA	TRBJ1-6	CASIVSSYNSPLHF	TGTGCCAGCATAGTGAGCTCCTATAATTCACCCCTCCACTTT